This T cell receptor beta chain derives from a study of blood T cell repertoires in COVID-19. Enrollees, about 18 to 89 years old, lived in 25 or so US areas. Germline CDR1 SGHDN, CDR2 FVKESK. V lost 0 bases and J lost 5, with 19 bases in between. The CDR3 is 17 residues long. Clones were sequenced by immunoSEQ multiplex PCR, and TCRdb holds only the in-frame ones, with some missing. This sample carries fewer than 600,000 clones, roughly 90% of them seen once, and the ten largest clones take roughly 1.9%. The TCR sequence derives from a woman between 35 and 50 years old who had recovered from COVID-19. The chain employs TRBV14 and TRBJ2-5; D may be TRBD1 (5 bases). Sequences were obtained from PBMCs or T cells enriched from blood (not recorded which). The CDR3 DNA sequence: TGTGCCAGCAGCCAAGATCTATTCATGGCAGGGCTGGAGACCCAGTACTTC. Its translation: CASSQDLFMAGLETQYF. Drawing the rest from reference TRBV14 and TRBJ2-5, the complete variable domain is EAGVTQFPSHSVIEKGQTVTLRCDPISGHDNLYWYRRVMGKEIKFLLHFVKESKQDESGMPNNRFLAERTGGTYSTLKVQPAELEDSGVYFCASSQDLFMAGLETQYFGPGTRLLVL.